These 18 T cell receptor beta chains came from one sample sequenced in a study of blood T cell repertoires in COVID-19. TCRdb keeps only in-frame clones here, not all; method: immunoSEQ multiplex PCR. There are about 190,000 clones in the sample; 83% occur only once, and roughly 6.1% lies in the top ten. Sequencing used peripheral blood. These receptors all come from a middle-aged woman with acute or convalescent COVID-19.

V gene TRBV28 combines with J gene TRBJ1-2; 8 bases are shared with TRBD1. The J segment lost 7 bases and the V segment lost 6 bases, leaving 10 bases of the junction unmatched. This CDR3 has 14 residues. The V gene's germline CDR1 is MDHEN and CDR2 SYDVKM. The CDR3 sequence: CASRFLSTGGGYTF. CDR3 nucleotides: TGTGCCAGCAGGTTTCTATCAACAGGGGGTGGCTACACCTTC.

The rearrangement joins TRBV19 to TRBJ2-1, with 8 bases fitting TRBD2. Germline V gives CDR1 LNHDA, CDR2 SQIVND (reference sequence). CDR3 length: 14 amino acids. V lost 6 bases and J lost 7; bases outside the gene matches: 8. In DNA, the CDR3 is TGTGCCAGTAGGTCTCCGGGACTAGGGAATGAGCAGTTCTTC. Protein product: CASRSPGLGNEQFF.

The chain uses TRBV15 and TRBJ1-6, with D possibly being TRBD1 (6 bases). V lost 0 bases and J 4 bases, leaving 7 bases between the germline ends. The CDR3 sequence is 15 residues long. Germline values: CDR1 LNHNV, CDR2 YYDKDF (reference sequence). CDR3 nucleotides: TGTGCCACCAGCAGAGAGGACAGTTATAATTCACCCCTCCACTTT. Residues: CATSREDSYNSPLHF.

The V call is TRBV5-1, the J call TRBJ1-1; D possibly corresponds to TRBD1 (6 bases). Germline V lookup: CDR1 SGHRS, CDR2 YFSETQ. The CDR3 spans 15 residues. Trimming stripped 0 bases from V and 1 base from J, with 10 bases between. The CDR3 sequence is CASSLETTGNTEAFF. CDR3 coding DNA: TGCGCCAGCAGCTTGGAAACGACAGGGAACACTGAAGCTTTCTTT.

CDR3 residues: CASSMTSRDTGELFF. Written as DNA, the CDR3 is TGTGCCAGTAGTATGACTAGTAGAGACACCGGGGAGCTGTTTTTT. This chain connects TRBV19 to TRBJ2-2, with D tentatively TRBD2 (6 bases). This CDR3 is 15 amino acids long. Germline CDR1 LNHDA, CDR2 SQIVND (reference sequence). Trimming pared 3 bases from V and 3 bases from J, leaving 11 bases between.

This clone has just one count. The rearrangement joins TRBV11-2 to TRBJ2-5; 9 nucleotides align to TRBD2. Trimming at V came to 5 bases and at J to 9 bases, leaving 10 bases not matched to a gene. Germline V gene lookup returns CDR1 SGHAT and CDR2 FQNNGV. This CDR3 spans 14 amino acids. The CDR3: CASSPISGGKAQYF. Here the CDR3 DNA reads TGTGCCAGCAGCCCTATTAGCGGGGGAAAAGCCCAGTACTTC.

This rearrangement joins TRBV23-1 to TRBJ2-4; TRBD2 matches 8 bases. TRBV23-1 falls under the ORF class, with uncertain function. V shed 0 bases and J 0 bases; nucleotides not matched to a gene: 16. The CDR3 has 21 residues. The CDR3 DNA is TGCGCCAGCAGTCAATCGGCCCGGGAGGGCTGCTTAAATATAGCCAAAAACATTCAGTACTTC. Amino acids: CASSQSAREGCLNIAKNIQYF.

The V gene is TRBV28, the J gene TRBJ1-1, with TRBD1 identical over 8 bases. V trimming: 7 bases; J trimming: 5 bases; junction bases outside the gene matches: 6. In germline, CDR1 is MDHEN, CDR2 SYDVKM. The length of the CDR3 is 13 residues. The CDR3 protein is CASTPGGRTEAFF. The CDR3 DNA sequence: TGTGCCAGCACCCCAGGGGGCAGGACTGAAGCTTTCTTT.

The chain is built from TRBV28 and TRBJ2-6; no clear D. V was trimmed by 3 bases and J by 2 bases, leaving 11 bases between them. The CDR3 extends over 16 amino acids. The germline V gene has CDR1 MDHEN and CDR2 SYDVKM. CDR3 in DNA: TGTGCCAGCAGTTTGCAACAGAAAACTGGGGCCAACGTCCTGACTTTC. As protein: CASSLQQKTGANVLTF. Drawing the rest from reference TRBV28 and TRBJ2-6, the complete variable domain is DVKVTQSSRYLVKRTGEKVFLECVQDMDHENMFWYRQDPGLGLRLIYFSYDVKMKEKGDIPEGYSVSREKKERFSLILESASTNQTSMYLCASSLQQKTGANVLTFGAGSRLTVL.

This clone was observed a single time. The chain joins TRBV5-1 to TRBJ1-3; D call uncertain. This CDR3 region has 15 residues. Germline-derived CDR1 and CDR2 are SGHRS and YFSETQ. Trimming stripped 0 bases from V and 0 bases from J, with 7 bases between. The CDR3 loop is CASSLGPGSGNTIYF. The CDR3 DNA follows: TGCGCCAGCAGCTTGGGACCAGGCTCTGGAAACACCATATATTTT.

V usage is TRBV3-1 (or the pseudogene TRBV3-2) and J usage is TRBJ1-4, with D unresolved. The CDR3 is 15 amino acids. Germline lookup yields CDR1 LGHDT and CDR2 YNNKEL (reference sequence). With 0 bases removed from V and 5 bases from J, the gap between germline ends came to 10 bases. The CDR3 is CASSQDRGYNEKLFF. The CDR3 DNA follows: TGTGCCAGCAGCCAAGATCGGGGTTACAATGAAAAACTGTTTTTT.

The chain combines TRBV4-2 with TRBJ2-5; 10 nucleotides agree with TRBD2. V gave up 4 bases and J gave up 2 bases; unmatched junction bases: 4. Germline V gene lookup returns CDR1 LGHNA and CDR2 YNFKEQ. The CDR3 spans 15 residues. CDR3 sequence (DNA): TGTGCCAGCAGCCCGGGACTAGCGTTTCAAGAGACCCAGTACTTC. Translating it yields CASSPGLAFQETQYF.

V usage is TRBV28 and J usage is TRBJ2-3; TRBD1 might be the D (6 bases). Trimming shortened V by 7 bases and J by 2 bases, and 19 bases separated the two germline ends. The CDR3 totals 16 residues. Germline V CDR1 and CDR2: MDHEN, SYDVKM. The CDR3 DNA reads TGTGCCAGCACCTCCACGACAGGACTGTACACAGATACGCAGTATTTT. It codes for CASTSTTGLYTDTQYF.

The chain joins TRBV6-5 to TRBJ1-2; no clear D gene. In germline, CDR1 is MNHEY, CDR2 SVGAGI. The CDR3 is 14 amino acids. With 5 bases removed from V and 0 bases from J, the gap between germline ends came to 10 bases. The CDR3 nucleotides read TGTGCCAGCAGTACCGCAAACACTAACTATGGCTACACCTTC. This translates into CASSTANTNYGYTF.

This chain links TRBV11-2 with TRBJ2-7; D is possibly TRBD2 (5 bases). Per the germline V gene, CDR1 is SGHAT and CDR2 is FQNNGV. V was trimmed by 5 bases and J by 9 bases, leaving 14 bases between them. This CDR3 comprises 12 residues. DNA of the CDR3: TGTGCCAGCAGCCGGTGGGTTCGGGGGCAGTACTTC. This sequence encodes CASSRWVRGQYF.

The V gene is TRBV18, the J gene TRBJ1-1; weak D call: TRBD1 (6 bases). The germline V gene encodes CDR1 KGHSH and CDR2 LQKENI. V gave up 5 bases and J gave up 11 bases, with 12 bases separating them. The CDR3 contains 11 residues. CDR3: CASSSGTPAFF. CDR3 bases: TGTGCCAGCTCATCCGGGACACCGGCTTTCTTT.

The chain links TRBV6-2 or TRBV6-3 to TRBJ1-2, with D uncertain. The V gene lost 6 bases and the J gene lost 3 bases, with 17 bases spanning the gap. The CDR3 is made up of 15 amino acids. The germline V gene encodes CDR1 MNHEY and CDR2 SVGEGT. The CDR3 DNA sequence: TGTGCCAGCAGCTTTACCTCGAGGGATGACTATGGCTACACCTTC. Its protein product is CASSFTSRDDYGYTF.

This clone has a single count. The V and J genes are TRBV3-1 (or the pseudogene TRBV3-2) and TRBJ2-7; D unresolved. The CDR3 spans 15 residues. V gave up 0 bases and J gave up 2 bases, with 11 bases separating them. The germline CDR1 and CDR2 sequences are LGHDT and YNNKEL (reference sequence). CDR3 sequence reads: CASSQDPPRAYEQYF. The CDR3 nucleotides are TGTGCCAGCAGCCAAGATCCCCCACGGGCCTACGAGCAGTACTTC.